In its sample, the clone carrying this T cell receptor (beta chain) was seen a few times. The antigen is undetermined. The record originates from a study of beta chain features in type 1 diabetes. Study-level findings and limits: When Type 1 diabetes patients were examined, their TCRB CDR3s proved moderately but significantly shorter in all four CD4+ subsets.

Investigators reverse transcribed all isolated RNA, so they sequenced expressed TCRB transcripts. TCRdb keeps only in-frame clones here, not all; method: immunoSEQ multiplex PCR. The table records hundreds of thousands of clones, 13% of them present only once. Purity exceeding 95% was reached by all sorted populations. This CDR3 region has 16 residues. Trimming took off 2 bases at V and 2 bases at J, with 12 bases between the two ends. From germline, CDR1 is SNHLY and CDR2 FYNNEI. The sequence was obtained from a man younger than 35 with type 1 diabetes. Material: naive CD4+ T cells from blood. This rearrangement joins TRBV2 to TRBJ1-4; D is undetermined. In DNA, the CDR3 is TGTGCCAGCAGTGAAATGTCGGTGGGGACTAATGAAAAACTGTTTTTT. Protein: CASSEMSVGTNEKLFF. The complete variable domain, with remaining parts taken from reference TRBV2 and TRBJ1-4, reads EPEVTQTPSHQVTQMGQEVILRCVPISNHLYFYWYRQILGQKVEFLVSFYNNEISEKSEIFDDQFSVERPDGSNFTLKIRSTKLEDSAMYFCASSEMSVGTNEKLFFGSGTQLSVL.